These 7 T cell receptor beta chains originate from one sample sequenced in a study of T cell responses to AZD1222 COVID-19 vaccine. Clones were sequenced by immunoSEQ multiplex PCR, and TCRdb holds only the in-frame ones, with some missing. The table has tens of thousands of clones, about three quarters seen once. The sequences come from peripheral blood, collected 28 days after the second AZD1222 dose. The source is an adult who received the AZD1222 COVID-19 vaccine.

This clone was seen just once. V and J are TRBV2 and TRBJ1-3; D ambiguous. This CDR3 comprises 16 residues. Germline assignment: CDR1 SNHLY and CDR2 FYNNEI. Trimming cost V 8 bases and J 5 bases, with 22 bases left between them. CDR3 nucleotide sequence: TGTGCCAGCCGACGACGGGCTGGGGTGGGAAGAAACACCATATATTTT. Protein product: CASRRRAGVGRNTIYF.

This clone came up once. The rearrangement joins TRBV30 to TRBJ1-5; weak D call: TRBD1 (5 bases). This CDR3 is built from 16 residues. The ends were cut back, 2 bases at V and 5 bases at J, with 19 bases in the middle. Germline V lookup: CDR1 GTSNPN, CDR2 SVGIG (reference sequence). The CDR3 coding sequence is TGTGCCTGGAGTAGGGGATCGGGCAATGGACATCAGCCCCAGCATTTT. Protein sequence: CAWSRGSGNGHQPQHF.

The CDR3 bases are TGCGCCAGCAGCTTGGCCACCGGGACGGAAGCTTTCTTT. Translating it yields CASSLATGTEAFF. The genes are TRBV5-1 and TRBJ1-1, with D possibly TRBD1 on 5 matching bases. This CDR3 comprises 13 residues. Trimming stripped 0 bases from V and 8 bases from J, with 11 bases between. In germline, CDR1 is SGHRS, CDR2 YFSETQ.

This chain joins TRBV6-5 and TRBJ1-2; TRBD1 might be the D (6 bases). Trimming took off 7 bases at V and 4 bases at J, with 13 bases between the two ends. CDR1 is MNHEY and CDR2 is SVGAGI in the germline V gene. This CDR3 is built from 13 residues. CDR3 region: CASKVGARYGYTF. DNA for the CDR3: TGTGCCAGCAAAGTGGGGGCTCGCTATGGCTACACCTTC.

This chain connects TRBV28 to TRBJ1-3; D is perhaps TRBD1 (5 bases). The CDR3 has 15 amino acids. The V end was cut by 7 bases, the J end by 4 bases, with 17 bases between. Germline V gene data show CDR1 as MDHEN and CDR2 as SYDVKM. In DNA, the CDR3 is TGTGCCAGCAACCGGACACCGACAACAGGAAACACCATATATTTT. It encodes CASNRTPTTGNTIYF.

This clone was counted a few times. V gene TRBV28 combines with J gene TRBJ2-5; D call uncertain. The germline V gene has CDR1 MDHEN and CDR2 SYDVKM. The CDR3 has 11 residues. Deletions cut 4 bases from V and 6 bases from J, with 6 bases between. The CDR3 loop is CASSYGKTQYF. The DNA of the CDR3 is TGTGCCAGCAGTTATGGGAAGACCCAGTACTTC.

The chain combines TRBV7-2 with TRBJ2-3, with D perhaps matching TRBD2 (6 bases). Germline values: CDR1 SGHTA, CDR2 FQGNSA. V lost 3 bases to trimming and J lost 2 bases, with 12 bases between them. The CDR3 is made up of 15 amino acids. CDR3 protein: CASSFRRAPTDTQYF. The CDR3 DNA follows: TGTGCCAGCAGCTTCCGGAGGGCCCCCACAGATACGCAGTATTTT.